Following are 21 T cell receptor beta chains from one sample sequenced in a study of T cells in Graves' hyperthyroidism and ophthalmopathy (dated by TCRdb to between 2018 and 2021). The library was obtained by multiplex PCR. The listed sequencing device is Illumina HiSeq 2000. Amplification of TCR beta CDR3 regions was carried out from RNA transcripts. A first-round RT-PCR of the TCR CDR3 used the HTBI primer set with the Qiagen OneStep RT-PCR kit. The raw public data were reprocessed by TCRdb itself: fastp quality trimming at Q25, MiXCR clonotype calling, in-frame beta chains only. Every distinct CDR3 protein forms one entry, paired with its most common genes and DNA. This sample is represented by a few hundred thousand distinct CDR3 sequences; about 18% of them were singletons. 40% of the sample lies in the top ten. Sequencing input: blood. Receptor source: a young man with Graves' ophthalmopathy.

The chain has TRBV7-9 and TRBJ2-7; D might be TRBD1 (7 bases). Germline CDR1 and CDR2: SEHNR and FQNEAQ (reference sequence). Trimming pared 5 bases from V and 3 bases from J, leaving 14 bases between. The CDR3 runs to 14 residues. The CDR3 protein is CASSVQGGVYEQYF. CDR3 coding DNA: TGTGCCAGCAGCGTCCAGGGGGGTGTCTACGAGCAGTACTTC.

V usage is TRBV7-9 and J usage is TRBJ2-1, with a tentative D call TRBD2 (6 bases). The V gene's germline CDR1 is SEHNR and CDR2 FQNEAQ (reference sequence). The CDR3 length is 14 residues. The V end was cut by 6 bases, the J end by 4 bases, with 13 bases between. CDR3 coding DNA: TGTGCCAGCAGATCCGGGACTGAGTACAATGAGCAGTTCTTC. Amino acid sequence: CASRSGTEYNEQFF.

In DNA form, the CDR3 reads TGTGCCACCAGCAGAGGTAACCCAGCGGGAGAGACCCAGTACTTC. Translated, it gives CATSRGNPAGETQYF. The chain uses TRBV15 and TRBJ2-5; D might be TRBD2 (6 bases). The germline gives CDR1 LNHNV, CDR2 YYDKDF (reference sequence). Trimming left V 1 base short and J 4 bases short, with 13 bases between. The CDR3 spans 15 residues.

This clonotype occurred a few times. The chain carries TRBV12-3 or TRBV12-4 and TRBJ2-1; unclear D gene. V lost 2 bases and J 10 bases, leaving 9 bases between the germline ends. The CDR3 contains 12 residues. Here the CDR3 reads CASSLIRVEQFF. DNA for the CDR3: TGTGCCAGCAGTTTAATTCGGGTCGAGCAGTTCTTC.

V gene TRBV3-1 combines with J gene TRBJ1-5; the match to TRBD1 covers 9 bases. Trimming took 1 base from V and 2 from J; bases not matched to a gene: 12. The V gene's germline CDR1 is LGHDT and CDR2 YNNKEL (reference sequence). The CDR3 runs to 19 residues. This CDR3 is CASSQGQGRTGGGNQPQHF. The CDR3, as DNA: TGTGCCAGCAGCCAAGGCCAAGGCCGAACAGGGGGCGGCAATCAGCCCCAGCATTTT.

There are a few counts of this clonotype. The chain couples TRBV20-1 to TRBJ1-1; D remains ambiguous. Germline V gene lookup returns CDR1 DFQATT and CDR2 SNEGSKA (reference sequence). The V and J ends lost 2 bases and 7 bases respectively, with 29 bases between them. This CDR3 spans 18 amino acids. The CDR3 loop reads CSARPVRAYPGKKVEAFF. CDR3 DNA: TGCAGTGCTAGACCTGTCCGGGCGTATCCGGGCAAGAAGGTTGAAGCTTTCTTT.

This clonotype has more than one count but fewer than ten. The chain links TRBV29-1 to TRBJ2-5; the D gene could be TRBD1 or TRBD2 (6 bases each). CDR1 SQVTM and CDR2 ANQGSEA come from the germline V gene. This CDR3 spans 16 amino acids. The V end lost 0 bases, the J end lost 5 bases, and 19 bases lay between the germline ends. The CDR3 region is CSVEDLLVGGRETQYF. CDR3 coding DNA: TGCAGCGTTGAAGATCTTTTGGTGGGGGGCAGGGAGACCCAGTACTTC.

In this sample, this clonotype turned up many times. V gene TRBV6-1 combines with J gene TRBJ1-1, with D uncertain. V gave up 1 base and J gave up 3 bases, with 12 bases separating them. The CDR3 spans 15 residues. Germline CDR1 reads MNHNS; CDR2 reads SASEGT. CDR3 in DNA: TGTGCCAGCAGTGAAGTTTTCAACGGCTACACTGAAGCTTTCTTT. Protein: CASSEVFNGYTEAFF.

This clonotype was observed many times. The CDR3 sequence: CASSQELDTDEKLFF. CDR3 sequence (DNA): TGTGCCAGCAGCCAAGAACTGGACACTGATGAAAAACTGTTTTTT. V and J are TRBV3-1 and TRBJ1-4; a possible D gene is TRBD1 (5 bases). From germline, CDR1 is LGHDT and CDR2 YNNKEL (reference sequence). The CDR3 length is 15 residues. Trimming took off 0 bases at V and 6 bases at J, with 11 bases between the two ends.

As DNA, the CDR3 is TGCAGCGTTGAATCAGGGGGCGAGGAGACCCAGTACTTC. This gives the protein CSVESGGEETQYF. The chain has TRBV29-1 and TRBJ2-5; TRBD1 matches 8 bases. With V trimmed by 2 bases and J by 5 bases, 4 bases remained unmatched. From germline, CDR1 is SQVTM and CDR2 ANQGSEA. The CDR3 is made up of 13 amino acids.

This chain joins TRBV7-3 and TRBJ2-5, with TRBD1 matching over 9 bases. Germline CDR1 reads SGHTA; CDR2 reads FQGTGA. The J segment lost 3 bases and the V segment lost 5 bases, leaving 10 bases of the junction unmatched. CDR3 size: 16 residues. CDR3 residues: CASSLWGQGTEETQYF. CDR3 coding DNA: TGTGCCAGCAGCCTTTGGGGACAGGGCACCGAAGAGACCCAGTACTTC.

This clonotype has a count of ten or more. This sequence joins TRBV5-1 and TRBJ2-6; D is unresolved. Germline V gene sequence: CDR1 SGHRS, CDR2 YFSETQ. This CDR3 has 13 amino acids. Trimming took 7 bases from V and 0 from J, leaving 5 bases between them. Here the CDR3 DNA reads TGCGCCAGCGGTTTCTCTGGGGCCAACGTCCTGACTTTC. Translation gives CASGFSGANVLTF.

This sequence joins TRBV19 and TRBJ2-5, with 7 nucleotides matching TRBD2. V dropped 2 bases and J dropped 4; count of bases not matched to a gene: 7. CDR3 length equals 15 residues. Germline values: CDR1 LNHDA, CDR2 SQIVND (reference sequence). The CDR3 DNA follows: TGTGCCAGTAGTATATCAGGTGGGGGGGGAGAGACCCAGTACTTC. This sequence encodes CASSISGGGGETQYF.

A remark on this clonotype: A read error may be the cause here, since a much bigger clone is one base away. This sequence joins TRBV20-1 and TRBJ2-1; 9 bases line up with TRBD2. CDR3 size: 13 residues. CDR1 is DFQATT and CDR2 is SNEGSKA in the germline V gene (reference sequence). V was pared by 6 bases and J by 9 bases, with 9 bases of the junction left unmatched. The DNA of the CDR3 is TGCAGTGCCCTACCAGCGGGGGGCGGTGAGCAGTTCTTC. Amino acids: CSALPAGGGEQFF.

This clonotype was found many times. This chain connects TRBV11-2 to TRBJ2-4; no clear D gene. With 4 bases removed from V and 0 bases from J, the gap between germline ends came to 7 bases. The CDR3 has 14 residues. Germline V gene lookup returns CDR1 SGHAT and CDR2 FQNNGV. The CDR3: CASSSLIAKNIQYF. CDR3 nucleotide sequence: TGTGCCAGCAGCTCCTTAATAGCCAAAAACATTCAGTACTTC. Full variable domain (rest looked up from reference TRBV11-2 and TRBJ2-4): EAGVAQSPRYKIIEKRQSVAFWCNPISGHATLYWYQQILGQGPKLLIQFQNNGVVDDSQLPKDRFSAERLKGVDSTLKIQPAKLEDSAVYLCASSSLIAKNIQYFGAGTRLSVL.

This chain links TRBV10-2 with TRBJ1-5; no reliable D call. The CDR3 runs to 13 residues. Trimming pared 5 bases from V and 5 bases from J, leaving 10 bases between. CDR1 WSHSY and CDR2 SAAADI come from the germline V gene. DNA of the CDR3: TGCGCCAGCAGTTGGAACACAGATCAGCCCCAGCATTTT. This encodes CASSWNTDQPQHF.

This rearrangement joins TRBV5-6 to TRBJ2-5; 11 bases map to TRBD2. This CDR3 has 17 residues. The V segment lost 4 bases and the J segment 4 bases; nucleotides outside the gene matches: 12. CDR1 SGHDT and CDR2 YYEEEE come from the germline V gene. CDR3 nucleotides: TGTGCCAGCAGCCTCCTTAGCGGGGGGGCCTCTCCAGAGACCCAGTACTTC. Its translation: CASSLLSGGASPETQYF.

CDR3 in amino acids: CSARPTRGRKNIQYF. In nucleotides, the CDR3 is TGCAGTGCTAGACCAACCAGGGGCCGGAAAAACATTCAGTACTTC. The rearrangement links TRBV20-1 to TRBJ2-4, with a possible D match to TRBD1 (6 bases). The CDR3 runs 15 residues. Germline assignment: CDR1 DFQATT and CDR2 SNEGSKA (reference sequence). Trimming pared 2 bases from V and 4 bases from J, leaving 15 bases between.

On this clonotype itself: This may arise from a read error, as a much more abundant clone is one base away. V is TRBV10-3 and J is TRBJ1-5; D not certain. The germline V gene has CDR1 ENHRY and CDR2 SYGVKD. The V end lost 6 bases, the J end lost 2 bases, and 5 bases lay between the germline ends. The CDR3 is 12 amino acids. CDR3 amino acids: CAIRDGNQPQHF. The CDR3 region has the DNA TGTGCCATCAGGGACGGCAATCAGCCCCAGCATTTT.

This clonotype was seen many times. V is TRBV2 and J is TRBJ1-2; no firm D call. This CDR3 region has 13 residues. Per the germline V gene, CDR1 is SNHLY and CDR2 is FYNNEI. V was trimmed by 7 bases and J by 1 base, leaving 10 bases between them. CDR3 loop: CASIIGGNYGYTF. The CDR3 DNA reads as TGTGCCAGCATTATCGGTGGTAACTATGGCTACACCTTC.

This clonotype has more than one count but fewer than ten. The rearrangement links TRBV20-1 to TRBJ1-5; a possible D gene is TRBD1 (5 bases). The CDR3 is 15 residues long. The V gene lost 3 bases and the J gene lost 2 bases, with 14 bases spanning the gap. From germline, CDR1 is DFQATT and CDR2 SNEGSKA (reference sequence). In DNA form, the CDR3 reads TGCAGTGCTAGGTTGGGGGGGTCCGGCAATCAGCCCCAGCATTTT. Translated, it gives CSARLGGSGNQPQHF.